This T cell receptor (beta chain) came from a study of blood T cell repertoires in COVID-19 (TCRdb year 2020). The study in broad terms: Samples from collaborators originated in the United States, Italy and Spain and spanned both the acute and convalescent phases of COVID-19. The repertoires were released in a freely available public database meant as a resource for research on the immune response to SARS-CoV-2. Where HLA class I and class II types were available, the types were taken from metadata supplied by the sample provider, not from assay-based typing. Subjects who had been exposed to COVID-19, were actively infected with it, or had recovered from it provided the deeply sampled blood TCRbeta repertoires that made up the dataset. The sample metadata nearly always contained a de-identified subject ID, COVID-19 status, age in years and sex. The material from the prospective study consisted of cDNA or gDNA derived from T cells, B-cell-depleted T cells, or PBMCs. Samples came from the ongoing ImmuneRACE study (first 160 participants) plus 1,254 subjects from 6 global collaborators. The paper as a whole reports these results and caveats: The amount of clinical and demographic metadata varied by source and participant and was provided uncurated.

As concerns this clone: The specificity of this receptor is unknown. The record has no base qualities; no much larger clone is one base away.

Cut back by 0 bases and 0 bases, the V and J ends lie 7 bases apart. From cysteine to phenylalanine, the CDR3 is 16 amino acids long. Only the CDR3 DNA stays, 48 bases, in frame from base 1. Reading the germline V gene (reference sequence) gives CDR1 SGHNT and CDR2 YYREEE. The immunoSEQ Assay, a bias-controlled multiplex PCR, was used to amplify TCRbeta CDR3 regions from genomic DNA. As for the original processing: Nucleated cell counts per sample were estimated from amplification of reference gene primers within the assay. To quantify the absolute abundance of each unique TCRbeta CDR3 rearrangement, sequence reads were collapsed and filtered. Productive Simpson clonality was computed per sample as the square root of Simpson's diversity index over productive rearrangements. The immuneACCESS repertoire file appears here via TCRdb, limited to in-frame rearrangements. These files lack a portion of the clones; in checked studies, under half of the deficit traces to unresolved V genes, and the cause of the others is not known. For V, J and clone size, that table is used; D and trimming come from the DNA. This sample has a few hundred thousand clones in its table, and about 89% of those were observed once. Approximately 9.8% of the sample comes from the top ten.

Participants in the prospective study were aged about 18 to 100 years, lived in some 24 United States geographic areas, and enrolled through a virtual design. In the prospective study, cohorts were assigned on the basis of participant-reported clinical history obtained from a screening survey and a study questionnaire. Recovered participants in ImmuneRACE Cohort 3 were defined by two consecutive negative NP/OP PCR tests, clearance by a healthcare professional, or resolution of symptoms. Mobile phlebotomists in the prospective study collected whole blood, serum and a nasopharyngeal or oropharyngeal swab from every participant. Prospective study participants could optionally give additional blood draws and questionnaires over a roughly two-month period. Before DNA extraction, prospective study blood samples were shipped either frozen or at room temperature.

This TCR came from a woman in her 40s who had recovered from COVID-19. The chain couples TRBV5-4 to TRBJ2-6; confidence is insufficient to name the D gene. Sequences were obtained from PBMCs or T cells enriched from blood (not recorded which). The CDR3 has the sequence CASSLDQFSGANVLTF. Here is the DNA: TGTGCCAGCAGCTTGGACCAGTTCTCTGGGGCCAACGTCCTGACTTTC.